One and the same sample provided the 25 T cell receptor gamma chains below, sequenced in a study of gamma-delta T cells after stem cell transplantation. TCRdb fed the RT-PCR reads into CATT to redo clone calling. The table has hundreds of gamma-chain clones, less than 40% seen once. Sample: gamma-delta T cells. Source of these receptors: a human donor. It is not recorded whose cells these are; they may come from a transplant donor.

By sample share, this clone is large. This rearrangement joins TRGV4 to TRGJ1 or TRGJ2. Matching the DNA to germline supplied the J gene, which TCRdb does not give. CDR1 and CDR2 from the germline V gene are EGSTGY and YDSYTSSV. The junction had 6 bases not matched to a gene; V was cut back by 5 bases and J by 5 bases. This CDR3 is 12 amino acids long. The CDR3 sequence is CATWGPNYKKLF. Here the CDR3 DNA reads TGTGCCACCTGGGGCCCTAATTATAAGAAACTCTTT.

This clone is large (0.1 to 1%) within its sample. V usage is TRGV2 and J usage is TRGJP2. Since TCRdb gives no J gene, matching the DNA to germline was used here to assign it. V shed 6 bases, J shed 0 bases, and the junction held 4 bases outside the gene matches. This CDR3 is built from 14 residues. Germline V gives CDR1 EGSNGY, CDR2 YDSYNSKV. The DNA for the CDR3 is TGTGCCACCTGGCCCTATAGTAGTGATTGGATCAAGACGTTT. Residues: CATWPYSSDWIKTF.

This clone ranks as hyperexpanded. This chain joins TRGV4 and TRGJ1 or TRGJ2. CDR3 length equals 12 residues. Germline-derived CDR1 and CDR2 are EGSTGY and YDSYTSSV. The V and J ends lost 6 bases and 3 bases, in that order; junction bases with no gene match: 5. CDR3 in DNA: TGTGCCACCTGGATCCGTTATTATAAGAAACTCTTT. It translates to CATWIRYYKKLF.

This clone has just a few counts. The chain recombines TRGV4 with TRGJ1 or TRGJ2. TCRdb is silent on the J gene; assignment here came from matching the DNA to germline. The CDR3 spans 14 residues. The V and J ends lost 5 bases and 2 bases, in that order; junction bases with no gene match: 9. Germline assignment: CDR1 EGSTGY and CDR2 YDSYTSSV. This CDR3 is CATWAKFDYYKKLF. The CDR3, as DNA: TGTGCCACCTGGGCCAAATTCGATTATTATAAGAAACTCTTT.

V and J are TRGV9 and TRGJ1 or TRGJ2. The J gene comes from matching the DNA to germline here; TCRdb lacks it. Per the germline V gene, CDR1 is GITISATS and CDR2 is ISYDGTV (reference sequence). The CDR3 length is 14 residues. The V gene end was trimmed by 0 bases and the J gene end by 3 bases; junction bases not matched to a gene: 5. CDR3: CALWEVWLYYKKLF. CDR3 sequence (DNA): TGTGCCTTGTGGGAGGTGTGGCTTTATTATAAGAAACTCTTT.

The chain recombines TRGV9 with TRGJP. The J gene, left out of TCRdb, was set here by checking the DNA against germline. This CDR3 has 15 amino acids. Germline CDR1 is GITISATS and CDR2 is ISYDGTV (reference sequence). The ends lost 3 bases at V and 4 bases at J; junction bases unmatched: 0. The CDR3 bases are TGTGCCTTGTGGGAGCAAGAGTTGGGCAAAAAAATCAAGGTATTT. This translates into CALWEQELGKKIKVF.

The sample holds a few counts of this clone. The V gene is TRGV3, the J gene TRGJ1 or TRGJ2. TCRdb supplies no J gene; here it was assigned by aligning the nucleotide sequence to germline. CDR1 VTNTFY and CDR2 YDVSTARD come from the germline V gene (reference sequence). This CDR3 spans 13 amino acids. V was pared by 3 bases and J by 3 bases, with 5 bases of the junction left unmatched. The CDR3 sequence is CATWDLAYYKKLF. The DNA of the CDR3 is TGTGCCACCTGGGACCTCGCTTATTATAAGAAACTCTTT.

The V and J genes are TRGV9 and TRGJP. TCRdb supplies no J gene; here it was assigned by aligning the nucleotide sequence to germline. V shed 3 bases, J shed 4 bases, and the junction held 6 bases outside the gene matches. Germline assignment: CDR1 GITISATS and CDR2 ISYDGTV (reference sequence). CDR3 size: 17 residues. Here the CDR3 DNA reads TGTGCCTTGTGGGAGACTTACCAAGAGTTGGGCAAAAAAATCAAGGTATTT. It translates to CALWETYQELGKKIKVF.

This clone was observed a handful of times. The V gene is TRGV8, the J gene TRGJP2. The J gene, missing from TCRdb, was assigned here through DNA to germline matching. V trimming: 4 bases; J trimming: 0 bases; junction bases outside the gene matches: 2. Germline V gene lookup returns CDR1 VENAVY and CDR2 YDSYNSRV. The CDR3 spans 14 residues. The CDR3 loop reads CATWDYSSDWIKTF. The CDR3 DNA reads TGTGCCACCTGGGACTATAGTAGTGATTGGATCAAGACGTTT.

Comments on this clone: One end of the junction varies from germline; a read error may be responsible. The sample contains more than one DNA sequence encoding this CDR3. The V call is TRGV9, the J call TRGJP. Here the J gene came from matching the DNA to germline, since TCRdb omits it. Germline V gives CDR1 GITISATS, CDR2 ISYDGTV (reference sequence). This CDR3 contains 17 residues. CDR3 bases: TGCGCCTTGTGGGAGGTGCGTGGAGAGTTGGGCAAAAAAATCAAGGTATTT. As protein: CALWEVRGELGKKIKVF.

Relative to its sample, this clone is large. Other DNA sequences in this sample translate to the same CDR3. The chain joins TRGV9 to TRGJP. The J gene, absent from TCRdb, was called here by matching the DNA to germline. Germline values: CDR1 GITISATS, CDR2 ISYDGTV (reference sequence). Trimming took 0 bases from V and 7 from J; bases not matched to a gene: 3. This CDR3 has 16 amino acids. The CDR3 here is CALWEVQELGKKIKVF. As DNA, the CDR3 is TGTGCCTTGTGGGAGGTGCAGGAGTTGGGCAAAAAAATCAAGGTATTT.

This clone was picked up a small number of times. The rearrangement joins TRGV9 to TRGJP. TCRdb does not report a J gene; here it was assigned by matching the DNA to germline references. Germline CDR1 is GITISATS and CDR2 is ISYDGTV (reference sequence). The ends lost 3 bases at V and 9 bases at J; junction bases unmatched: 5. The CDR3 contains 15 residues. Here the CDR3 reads CALWELGLGKKIKVF. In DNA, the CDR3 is TGTGCCTTGTGGGAGCTGGGGTTGGGCAAAAAAATCAAGGTATTT.

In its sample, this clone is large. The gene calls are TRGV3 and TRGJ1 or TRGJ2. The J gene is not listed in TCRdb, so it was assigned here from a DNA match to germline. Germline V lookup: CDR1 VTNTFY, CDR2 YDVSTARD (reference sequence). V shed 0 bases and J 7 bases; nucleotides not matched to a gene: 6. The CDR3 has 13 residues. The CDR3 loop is CATWDRLGYKKLF. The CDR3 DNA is TGTGCCACCTGGGACAGGCTCGGATATAAGAAACTCTTT.

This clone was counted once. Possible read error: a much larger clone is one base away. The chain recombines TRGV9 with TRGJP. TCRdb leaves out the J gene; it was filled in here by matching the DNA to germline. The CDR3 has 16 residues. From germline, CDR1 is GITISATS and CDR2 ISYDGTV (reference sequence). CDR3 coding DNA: TGTGCCTTGTGTGAGGCGAAAGAGTTGGGCAAAAAAATCAAGGTATTT. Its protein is CALCEAKELGKKIKVF.

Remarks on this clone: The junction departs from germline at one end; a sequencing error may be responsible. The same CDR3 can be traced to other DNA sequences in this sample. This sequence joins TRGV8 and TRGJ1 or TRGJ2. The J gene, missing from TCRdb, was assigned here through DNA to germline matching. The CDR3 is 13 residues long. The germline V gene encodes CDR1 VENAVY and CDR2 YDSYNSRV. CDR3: CATWDRVAYKKLF. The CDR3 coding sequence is TGCGCCACCTGGGATAGGGTGGCTTATAAGAAACTCTTT.

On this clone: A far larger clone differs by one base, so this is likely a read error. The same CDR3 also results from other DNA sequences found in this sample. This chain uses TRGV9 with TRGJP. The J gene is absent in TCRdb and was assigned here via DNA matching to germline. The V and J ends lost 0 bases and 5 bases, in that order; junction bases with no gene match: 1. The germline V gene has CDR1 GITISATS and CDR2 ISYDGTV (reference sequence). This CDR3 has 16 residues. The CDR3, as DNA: TGTGCCTTGTGGGAGGTGAAAGAGTTGGGCAAAAAAATCAAGGTATTT. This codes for CALWEVKELGKKIKVF.

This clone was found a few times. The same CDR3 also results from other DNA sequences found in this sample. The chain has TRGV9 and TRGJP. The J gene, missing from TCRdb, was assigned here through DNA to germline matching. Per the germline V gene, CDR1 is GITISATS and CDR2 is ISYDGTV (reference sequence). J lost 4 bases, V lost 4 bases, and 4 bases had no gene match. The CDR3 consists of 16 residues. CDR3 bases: TGTGCCTTGTGGGAAGGCCAAGAGTTGGGCAAAAAAATCAAGGTATTT. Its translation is CALWEGQELGKKIKVF.

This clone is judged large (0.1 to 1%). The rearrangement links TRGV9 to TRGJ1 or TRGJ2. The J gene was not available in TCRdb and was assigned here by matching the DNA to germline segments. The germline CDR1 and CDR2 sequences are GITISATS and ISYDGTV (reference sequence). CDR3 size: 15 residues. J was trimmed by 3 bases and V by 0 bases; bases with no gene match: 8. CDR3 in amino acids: CALWEVQGRYYKKLF. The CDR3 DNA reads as TGTGCCTTGTGGGAGGTGCAAGGGCGTTATTATAAGAAACTCTTT.

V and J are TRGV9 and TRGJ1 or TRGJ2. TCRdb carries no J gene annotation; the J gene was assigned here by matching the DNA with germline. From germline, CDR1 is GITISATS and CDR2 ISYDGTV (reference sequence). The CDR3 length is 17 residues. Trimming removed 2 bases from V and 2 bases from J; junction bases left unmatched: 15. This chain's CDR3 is CALWEAFSPRDYYKKLF. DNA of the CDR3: TGTGCCTTGTGGGAGGCCTTTTCCCCAAGGGATTATTATAAGAAACTCTTT.

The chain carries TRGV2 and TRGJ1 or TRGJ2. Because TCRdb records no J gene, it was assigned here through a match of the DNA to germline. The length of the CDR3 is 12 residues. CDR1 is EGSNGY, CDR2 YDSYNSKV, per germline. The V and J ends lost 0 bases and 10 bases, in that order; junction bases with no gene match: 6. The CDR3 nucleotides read TGTGCCACCTGGGACGGGCCTGGCAAGAAACTCTTT. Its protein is CATWDGPGKKLF.

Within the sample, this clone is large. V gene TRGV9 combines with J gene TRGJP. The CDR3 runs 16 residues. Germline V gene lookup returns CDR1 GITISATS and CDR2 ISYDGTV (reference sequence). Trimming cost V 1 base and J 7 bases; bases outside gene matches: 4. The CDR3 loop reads CALWEVRELGKKIKVF. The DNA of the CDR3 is TGTGCCTTGTGGGAGGTTAGGGAGTTGGGCAAAAAAATCAAGGTATTT.

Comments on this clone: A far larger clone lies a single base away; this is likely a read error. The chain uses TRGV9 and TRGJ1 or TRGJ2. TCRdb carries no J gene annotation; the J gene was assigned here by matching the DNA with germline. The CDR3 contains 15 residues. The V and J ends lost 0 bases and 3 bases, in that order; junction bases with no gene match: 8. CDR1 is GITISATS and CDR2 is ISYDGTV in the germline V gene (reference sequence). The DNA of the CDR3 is TGTGCCTTGTGGGAGGTGCGCCCCCTTTATTATAAGAAACTCTTT. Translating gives CALWEVRPLYYKKLF.

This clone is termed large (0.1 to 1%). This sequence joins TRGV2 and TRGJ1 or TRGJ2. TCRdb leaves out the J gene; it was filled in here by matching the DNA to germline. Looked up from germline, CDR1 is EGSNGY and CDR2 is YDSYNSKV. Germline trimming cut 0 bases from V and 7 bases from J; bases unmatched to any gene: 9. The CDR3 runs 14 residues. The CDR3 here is CATWDGLCCYKKLF. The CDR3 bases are TGTGCCACCTGGGACGGGCTATGCTGCTATAAGAAACTCTTT.

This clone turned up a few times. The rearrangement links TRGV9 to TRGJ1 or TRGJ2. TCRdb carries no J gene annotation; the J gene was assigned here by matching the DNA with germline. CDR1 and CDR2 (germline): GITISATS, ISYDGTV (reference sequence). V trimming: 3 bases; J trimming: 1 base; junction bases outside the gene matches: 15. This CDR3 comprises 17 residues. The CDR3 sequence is CALWEPHRPRNYYKKLF. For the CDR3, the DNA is TGTGCCTTGTGGGAGCCCCATCGCCCCCGAAATTATTATAAGAAACTCTTT.

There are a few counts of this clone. The CDR3 here is CALWEVYCYKKLF. The CDR3 nucleotides are TGTGCCTTGTGGGAGGTGTATTGTTATAAGAAACTCTTT. The V gene is TRGV9, the J gene TRGJ1 or TRGJ2. In the absence of a J gene in TCRdb, the DNA was matched to germline to assign it here. The V gene's germline CDR1 is GITISATS and CDR2 ISYDGTV (reference sequence). The CDR3 is made up of 13 amino acids. Losses at the gene ends were 0 bases for V and 6 bases for J; bases not matched to a gene: 5.